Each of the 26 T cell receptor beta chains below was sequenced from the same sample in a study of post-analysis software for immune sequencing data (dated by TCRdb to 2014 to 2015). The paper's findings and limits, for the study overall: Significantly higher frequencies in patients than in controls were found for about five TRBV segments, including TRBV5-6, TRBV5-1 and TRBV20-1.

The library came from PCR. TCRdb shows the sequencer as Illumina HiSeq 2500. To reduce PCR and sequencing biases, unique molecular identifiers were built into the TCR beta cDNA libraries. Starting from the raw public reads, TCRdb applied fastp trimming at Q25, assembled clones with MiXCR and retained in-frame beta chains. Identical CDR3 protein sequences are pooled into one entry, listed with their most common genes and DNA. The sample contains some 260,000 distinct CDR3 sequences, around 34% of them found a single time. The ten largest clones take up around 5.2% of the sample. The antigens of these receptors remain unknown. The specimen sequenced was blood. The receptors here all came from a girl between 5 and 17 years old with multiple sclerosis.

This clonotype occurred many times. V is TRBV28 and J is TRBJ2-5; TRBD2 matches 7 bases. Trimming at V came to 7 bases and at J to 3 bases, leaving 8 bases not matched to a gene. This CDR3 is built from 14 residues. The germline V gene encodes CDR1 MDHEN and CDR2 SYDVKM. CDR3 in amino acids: CASKPGGEKETQYF. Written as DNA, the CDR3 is TGTGCCAGCAAGCCGGGGGGAGAAAAAGAGACCCAGTACTTC.

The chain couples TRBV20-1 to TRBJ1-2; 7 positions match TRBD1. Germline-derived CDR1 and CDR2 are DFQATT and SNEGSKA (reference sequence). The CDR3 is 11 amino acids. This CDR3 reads CRVSDRVGYTF. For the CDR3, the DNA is TGCAGGGTCAGCGACAGGGTTGGCTACACCTTC.

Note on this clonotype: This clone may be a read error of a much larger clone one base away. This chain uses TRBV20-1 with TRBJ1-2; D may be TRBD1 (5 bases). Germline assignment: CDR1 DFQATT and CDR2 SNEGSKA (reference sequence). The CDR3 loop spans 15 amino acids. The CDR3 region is CSARETGTANYGNTF. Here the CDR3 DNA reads TGCAGTGCTAGAGAAACCGGGACCGCTAACTATGGCAACACCTTC.

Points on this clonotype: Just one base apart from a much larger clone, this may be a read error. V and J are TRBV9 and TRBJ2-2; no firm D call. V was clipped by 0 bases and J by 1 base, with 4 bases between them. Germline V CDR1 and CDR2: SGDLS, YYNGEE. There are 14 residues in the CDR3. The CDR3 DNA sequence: TGTGCCAGCAGCGTAGGGCAGAACACCGGGGAGCTGTTTTTT. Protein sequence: CASSVGQNTGELFF.

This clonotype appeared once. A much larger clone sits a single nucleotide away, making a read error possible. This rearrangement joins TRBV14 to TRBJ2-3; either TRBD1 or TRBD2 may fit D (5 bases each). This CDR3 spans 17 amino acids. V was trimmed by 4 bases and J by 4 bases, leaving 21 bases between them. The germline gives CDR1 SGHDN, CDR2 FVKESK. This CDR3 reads CASSPLAGLGAPDTQYF. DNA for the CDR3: TGTGCCAGCAGCCCTCTAGCAGGGTTAGGGGCCCCAGATACGCAGTATTTT.

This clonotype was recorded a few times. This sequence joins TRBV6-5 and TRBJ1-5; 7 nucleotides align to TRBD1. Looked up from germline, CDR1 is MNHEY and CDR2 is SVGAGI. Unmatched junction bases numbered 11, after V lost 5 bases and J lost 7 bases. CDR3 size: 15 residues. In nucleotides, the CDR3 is TGTGCCAGCAGTATAGCCGGGACAGCCAACCAGCCCCAGCATTTT. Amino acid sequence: CASSIAGTANQPQHF.

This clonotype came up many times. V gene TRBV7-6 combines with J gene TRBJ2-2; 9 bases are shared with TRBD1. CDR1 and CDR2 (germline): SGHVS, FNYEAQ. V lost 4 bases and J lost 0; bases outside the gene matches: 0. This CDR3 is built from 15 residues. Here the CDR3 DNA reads TGTGCCAGCAGCTGGGACAGGGCGAACACCGGGGAGCTGTTTTTT. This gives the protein CASSWDRANTGELFF.

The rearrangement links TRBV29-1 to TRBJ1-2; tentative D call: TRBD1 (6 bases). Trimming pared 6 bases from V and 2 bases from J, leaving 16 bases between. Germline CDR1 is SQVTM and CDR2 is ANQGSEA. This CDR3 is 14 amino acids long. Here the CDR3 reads CSVAPGAGNYGYTF. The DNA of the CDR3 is TGCAGCGTGGCCCCGGGGGCCGGGAACTATGGCTACACCTTC.

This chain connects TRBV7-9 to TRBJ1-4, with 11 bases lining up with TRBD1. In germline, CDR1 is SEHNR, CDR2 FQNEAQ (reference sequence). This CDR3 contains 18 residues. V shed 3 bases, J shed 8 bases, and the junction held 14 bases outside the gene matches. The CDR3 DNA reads TGTGCCAGCAGCTTTTCCGGGACAGGGGGTTCGCCCGGCGAAAAACTGTTTTTT. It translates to CASSFSGTGGSPGEKLFF.

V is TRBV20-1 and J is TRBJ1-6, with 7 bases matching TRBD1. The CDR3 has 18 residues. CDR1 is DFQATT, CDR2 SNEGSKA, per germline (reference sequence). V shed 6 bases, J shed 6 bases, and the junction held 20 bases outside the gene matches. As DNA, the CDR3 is TGCAGTGCCACGTCGGGCTTAACCAGACAGGGTGGTAATTCACCCCTCCACTTT. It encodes CSATSGLTRQGGNSPLHF.

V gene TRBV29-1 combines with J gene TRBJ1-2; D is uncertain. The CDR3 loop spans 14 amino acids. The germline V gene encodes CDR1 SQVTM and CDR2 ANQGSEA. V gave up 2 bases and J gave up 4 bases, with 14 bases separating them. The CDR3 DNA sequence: TGCAGCGTTGAACTAAGGACGGAGGGCTATGGCTACACCTTC. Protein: CSVELRTEGYGYTF. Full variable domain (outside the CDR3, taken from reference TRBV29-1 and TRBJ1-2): SAVISQKPSRDICQRGTSLTIQCQVDSQVTMMFWYRQQPGQSLTLIATANQGSEATYESGFVIDKFPISRPNLTFSTLTVSNMSPEDSSIYLCSVELRTEGYGYTFGSGTRLTVV.

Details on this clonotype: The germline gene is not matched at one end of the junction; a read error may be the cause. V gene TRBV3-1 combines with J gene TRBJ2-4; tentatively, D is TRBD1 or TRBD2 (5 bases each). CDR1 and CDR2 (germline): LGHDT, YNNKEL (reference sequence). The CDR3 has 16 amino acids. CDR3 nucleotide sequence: TGCGCCAGCAGCCAAGGGGAGATTCTAGCCAAAAACATTCAGTGCTTC. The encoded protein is CASSQGEILAKNIQCF.

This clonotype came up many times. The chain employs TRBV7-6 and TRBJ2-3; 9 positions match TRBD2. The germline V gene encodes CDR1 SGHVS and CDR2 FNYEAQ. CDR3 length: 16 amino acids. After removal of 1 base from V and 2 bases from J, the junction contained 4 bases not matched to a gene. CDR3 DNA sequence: TGTGCCAGCAGCTTAGGTAGCGGGGGCCCCACAGATACGCAGTATTTT. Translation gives CASSLGSGGPTDTQYF.

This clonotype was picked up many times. CDR3 DNA: TGTGCCAGCAGCTTGTCGGGGGGCAGAGATACGCAGTATTTT. The encoded protein is CASSLSGGRDTQYF. The V gene is TRBV5-5, the J gene TRBJ2-3; TRBD2 might be the D (7 bases). There are 14 residues in the CDR3. The germline V gene has CDR1 SGHKS and CDR2 YYEKEE (reference sequence). The V and J ends lost 1 base and 5 bases respectively, with 11 bases between them.

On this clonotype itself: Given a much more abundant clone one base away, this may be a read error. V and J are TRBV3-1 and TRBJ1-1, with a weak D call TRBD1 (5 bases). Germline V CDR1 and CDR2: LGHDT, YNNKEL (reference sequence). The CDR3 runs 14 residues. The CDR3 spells CTSSLGRRETEAFF. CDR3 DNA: TGTACCAGCAGCCTGGGACGGAGGGAAACTGAAGCTTTCTTT.

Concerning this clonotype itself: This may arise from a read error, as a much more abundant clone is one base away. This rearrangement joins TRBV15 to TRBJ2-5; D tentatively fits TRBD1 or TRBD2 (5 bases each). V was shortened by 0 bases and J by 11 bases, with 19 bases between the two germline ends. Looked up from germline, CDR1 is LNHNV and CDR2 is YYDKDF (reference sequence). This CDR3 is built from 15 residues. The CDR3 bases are TGTGCCACCAGCAGAGATGGGGCAGGGAGCAATGAGCAGTACTTC. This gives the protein CATSRDGAGSNEQYF.

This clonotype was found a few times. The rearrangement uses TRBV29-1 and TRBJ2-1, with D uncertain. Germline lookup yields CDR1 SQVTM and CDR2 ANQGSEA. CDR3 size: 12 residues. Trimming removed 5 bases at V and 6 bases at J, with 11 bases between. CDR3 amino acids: CSVTPRGNEQFF. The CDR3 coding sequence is TGCAGCGTTACCCCCCGAGGCAATGAGCAGTTCTTC.

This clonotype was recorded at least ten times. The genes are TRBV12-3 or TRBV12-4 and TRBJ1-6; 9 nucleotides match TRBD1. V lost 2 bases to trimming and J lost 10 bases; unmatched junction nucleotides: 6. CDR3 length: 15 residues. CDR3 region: CASSLMDRGQSPLHF. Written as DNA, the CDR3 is TGTGCCAGCAGTTTAATGGACAGGGGTCAATCACCCCTCCACTTT.

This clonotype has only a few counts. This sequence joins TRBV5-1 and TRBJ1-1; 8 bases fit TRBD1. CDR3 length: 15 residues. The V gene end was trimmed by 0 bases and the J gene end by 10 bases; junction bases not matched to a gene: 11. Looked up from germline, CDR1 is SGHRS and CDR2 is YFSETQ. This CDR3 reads CASSLETGAILGAFF. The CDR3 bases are TGCGCCAGCAGCTTGGAGACAGGGGCCATCCTGGGAGCTTTCTTT.

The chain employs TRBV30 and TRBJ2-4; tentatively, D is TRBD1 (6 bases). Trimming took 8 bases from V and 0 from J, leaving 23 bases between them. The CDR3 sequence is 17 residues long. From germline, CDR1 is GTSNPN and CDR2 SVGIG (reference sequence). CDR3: CASHRVPPLLAKNIQYF. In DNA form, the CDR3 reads TGTGCCAGCCACAGGGTACCTCCTCTTCTAGCCAAAAACATTCAGTACTTC. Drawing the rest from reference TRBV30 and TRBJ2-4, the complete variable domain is SQTIHQWPATLVQPVGSPLSLECTVEGTSNPNLYWYRQAAGRGLQLLFYSVGIGQISSEVPQNLSASRPQDRQFILSSKKLLLSDSGFYLCASHRVPPLLAKNIQYFGAGTRLSVL.

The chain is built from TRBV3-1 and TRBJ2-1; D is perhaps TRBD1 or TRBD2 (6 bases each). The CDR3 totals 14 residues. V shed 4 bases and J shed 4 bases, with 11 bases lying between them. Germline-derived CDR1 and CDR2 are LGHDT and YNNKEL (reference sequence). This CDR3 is CASSPPGAYNEQFF. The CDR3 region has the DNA TGTGCCAGCAGCCCCCCGGGGGCGTACAATGAGCAGTTCTTC.

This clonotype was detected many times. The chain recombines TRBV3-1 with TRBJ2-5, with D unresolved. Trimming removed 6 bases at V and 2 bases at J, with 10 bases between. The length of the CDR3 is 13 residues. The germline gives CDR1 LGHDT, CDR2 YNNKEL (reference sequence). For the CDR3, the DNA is TGTGCCAGCAGACTCAGTTCTCAAGAGACCCAGTACTTC. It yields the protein CASRLSSQETQYF.

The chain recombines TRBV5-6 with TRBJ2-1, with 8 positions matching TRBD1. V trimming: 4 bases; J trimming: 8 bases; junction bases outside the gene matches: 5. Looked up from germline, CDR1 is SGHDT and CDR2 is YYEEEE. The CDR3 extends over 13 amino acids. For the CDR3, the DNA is TGTGCCAGCAGCGTTGACAGGGGATATGAGCAGTTCTTC. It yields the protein CASSVDRGYEQFF.

The CDR3 sequence: CASSLSRDKTSYEQYF. For the CDR3, the DNA is TGTGCCAGCAGTTTATCTCGGGACAAAACCTCCTACGAGCAGTACTTC. The chain has TRBV27 and TRBJ2-7; perhaps TRBD1 as D (6 bases). The CDR3 length is 16 residues. Germline CDR1 MNHEY, CDR2 SMNVEV (reference sequence). V was shortened by 0 bases and J by 0 bases, with 12 bases between the two germline ends.

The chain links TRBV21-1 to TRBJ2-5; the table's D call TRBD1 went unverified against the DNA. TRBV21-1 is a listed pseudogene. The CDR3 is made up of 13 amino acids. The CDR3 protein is CASSKVKGTGQYF. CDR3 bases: TGTGCCAGCAGCAAAGTGAAGGGAACAGGGCAGTACTTC.

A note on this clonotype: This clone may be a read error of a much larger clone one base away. The chain's CDR3 is CASFEPRSEQFF. The CDR3 DNA sequence: TGTGCCAGCTTCGAACCGAGGAGTGAGCAGTTCTTC. The chain joins TRBV6-1 to TRBJ2-1; D is undetermined. Germline values: CDR1 MNHNS, CDR2 SASEGT. V lost 8 bases to trimming and J lost 9 bases, with 14 bases between them. The CDR3 length is 12 residues.